Reported below is one TCR beta chain. Many counts were recorded for this clonotype. Its cognate antigen has yet to be identified. No clone much larger than this one lies a single base away; base qualities are absent. Library preparation used RT-PCR. Instrument on record: Illumina HiSeq 2500. TCRdb trimmed public reads at Q25 via fastp, called clones via MiXCR and kept in-frame beta chains. One record per CDR3 amino acid sequence lists the most common genes and DNA. This sample comprises hundreds of thousands of distinct CDR3 sequences, about 15% of them detected only once. The ten top clones hold 11% of the sample. This entry is derived from a study of response to subunit inactivated influenza vaccine (dated 2018 in TCRdb). With respect to the entire study: Deep quantitative T cell receptor repertoire profiling was used in the study to track responses to a trivalent subunit inactivated influenza vaccine.

CDR1 and CDR2 (KGHSY, FQNENV) derive from the germline V gene. Deletion took 2 bases off V and 2 bases off J, with a span of 5 bases between the germline ends. The CDR3 starts with the cysteine, ends with the phenylalanine, and has 13 residues. Just CDR3 DNA is preserved here, 39 bases in frame from base 1. What the work shows at the level of the full study, not this receptor alone: The authors suggested that each seasonal influenza vaccination may recruit only a limited number of new T cells.

In this chain, TRBV16 is recombined with TRBJ2-3; no D segment can be confidently identified. This sequence was found in a man aged 45-65 years who received an inactivated influenza vaccine. Donor details come from another sample of the same person, matched by shared clones. The sequencing used PBMCs from blood, collected approximately 13 days after vaccination. The CDR3 reads as follows: CASSQKSTDTQYF. The DNA reads TGTGCCAGCAGCCAAAAGTCCACAGATACGCAGTATTTT.